This T cell receptor beta chain was sequenced during a study of T-cell reconstitution after alpha-beta-depleted transplantation in children. This clonotype has a count of ten or more. It was with unique molecular identifiers that the TCRbeta library was prepared. TCRdb fed the PCR reads into MiXCR, producing one record per CDR3 protein. The data show about 870,000 distinct CDR3 sequences, roughly 16% seen once. The length of the CDR3 is 14 residues. Per the germline V gene, CDR1 is MNHEY and CDR2 is SMNVEV (reference sequence). Trimming pared 6 bases from V and 2 bases from J, leaving 12 bases between.

The gene calls are TRBV27 and TRBJ2-3; maybe TRBD1 (5 bases). Source: PBMCs, mostly from graft donor cells, taken 360 days after TCRalphabeta/CD19-depleted stem cell transplant. The sequence came from a male patient aged 10 to 17 who had a stem cell transplant for acute lymphoblastic leukemia, so the T cells may come from the graft donor. In DNA, the CDR3 is TGTGCCAGCAGAAGGACAAGAACCACAGATACGCAGTATTTT. It codes for CASRRTRTTDTQYF.